Listed here is a single T cell receptor (beta chain). Its antigen is undetermined. These data originate in a study of CD8 T cells in ankylosing spondylitis. Points from the study as a whole: Reported data indicate significant enrichment of disease-linked clones within matched ankylosing spondylitis synovial fluid. Characteristic of ankylosing spondylitis blood, it appeared, was a TCR beta motif comprising roughly 8 highly homologous variants.

Using quantitative 5'-RACE with molecular barcodes, the authors made TCR beta libraries. TCRdb processed the 5' RACE reads anew with MiXCR; each CDR3 protein has one entry. Of more than 150,000 distinct CDR3 sequences listed, 18% were seen once; the top ten hold 4.3%. Germline V gene lookup returns CDR1 SQVTM and CDR2 ANQGSEA. The junction had 9 bases not matched to a gene; V was cut back by 5 bases and J by 2 bases. The CDR3 has 14 residues. The V gene is TRBV29-1, the J gene TRBJ2-7, with 7 bases aligning to TRBD2. This receptor was taken from a male donor between 5 and 35 years old with ankylosing spondylitis or in good health (not recorded which). Material for sequencing was blood, either unsorted or a sorted T cell fraction (not recorded which). For the CDR3, the DNA is TGCAGCGTTACGATTCGGGGGGTTCCCTACGAGCAGTACTTC. Its translation: CSVTIRGVPYEQYF.